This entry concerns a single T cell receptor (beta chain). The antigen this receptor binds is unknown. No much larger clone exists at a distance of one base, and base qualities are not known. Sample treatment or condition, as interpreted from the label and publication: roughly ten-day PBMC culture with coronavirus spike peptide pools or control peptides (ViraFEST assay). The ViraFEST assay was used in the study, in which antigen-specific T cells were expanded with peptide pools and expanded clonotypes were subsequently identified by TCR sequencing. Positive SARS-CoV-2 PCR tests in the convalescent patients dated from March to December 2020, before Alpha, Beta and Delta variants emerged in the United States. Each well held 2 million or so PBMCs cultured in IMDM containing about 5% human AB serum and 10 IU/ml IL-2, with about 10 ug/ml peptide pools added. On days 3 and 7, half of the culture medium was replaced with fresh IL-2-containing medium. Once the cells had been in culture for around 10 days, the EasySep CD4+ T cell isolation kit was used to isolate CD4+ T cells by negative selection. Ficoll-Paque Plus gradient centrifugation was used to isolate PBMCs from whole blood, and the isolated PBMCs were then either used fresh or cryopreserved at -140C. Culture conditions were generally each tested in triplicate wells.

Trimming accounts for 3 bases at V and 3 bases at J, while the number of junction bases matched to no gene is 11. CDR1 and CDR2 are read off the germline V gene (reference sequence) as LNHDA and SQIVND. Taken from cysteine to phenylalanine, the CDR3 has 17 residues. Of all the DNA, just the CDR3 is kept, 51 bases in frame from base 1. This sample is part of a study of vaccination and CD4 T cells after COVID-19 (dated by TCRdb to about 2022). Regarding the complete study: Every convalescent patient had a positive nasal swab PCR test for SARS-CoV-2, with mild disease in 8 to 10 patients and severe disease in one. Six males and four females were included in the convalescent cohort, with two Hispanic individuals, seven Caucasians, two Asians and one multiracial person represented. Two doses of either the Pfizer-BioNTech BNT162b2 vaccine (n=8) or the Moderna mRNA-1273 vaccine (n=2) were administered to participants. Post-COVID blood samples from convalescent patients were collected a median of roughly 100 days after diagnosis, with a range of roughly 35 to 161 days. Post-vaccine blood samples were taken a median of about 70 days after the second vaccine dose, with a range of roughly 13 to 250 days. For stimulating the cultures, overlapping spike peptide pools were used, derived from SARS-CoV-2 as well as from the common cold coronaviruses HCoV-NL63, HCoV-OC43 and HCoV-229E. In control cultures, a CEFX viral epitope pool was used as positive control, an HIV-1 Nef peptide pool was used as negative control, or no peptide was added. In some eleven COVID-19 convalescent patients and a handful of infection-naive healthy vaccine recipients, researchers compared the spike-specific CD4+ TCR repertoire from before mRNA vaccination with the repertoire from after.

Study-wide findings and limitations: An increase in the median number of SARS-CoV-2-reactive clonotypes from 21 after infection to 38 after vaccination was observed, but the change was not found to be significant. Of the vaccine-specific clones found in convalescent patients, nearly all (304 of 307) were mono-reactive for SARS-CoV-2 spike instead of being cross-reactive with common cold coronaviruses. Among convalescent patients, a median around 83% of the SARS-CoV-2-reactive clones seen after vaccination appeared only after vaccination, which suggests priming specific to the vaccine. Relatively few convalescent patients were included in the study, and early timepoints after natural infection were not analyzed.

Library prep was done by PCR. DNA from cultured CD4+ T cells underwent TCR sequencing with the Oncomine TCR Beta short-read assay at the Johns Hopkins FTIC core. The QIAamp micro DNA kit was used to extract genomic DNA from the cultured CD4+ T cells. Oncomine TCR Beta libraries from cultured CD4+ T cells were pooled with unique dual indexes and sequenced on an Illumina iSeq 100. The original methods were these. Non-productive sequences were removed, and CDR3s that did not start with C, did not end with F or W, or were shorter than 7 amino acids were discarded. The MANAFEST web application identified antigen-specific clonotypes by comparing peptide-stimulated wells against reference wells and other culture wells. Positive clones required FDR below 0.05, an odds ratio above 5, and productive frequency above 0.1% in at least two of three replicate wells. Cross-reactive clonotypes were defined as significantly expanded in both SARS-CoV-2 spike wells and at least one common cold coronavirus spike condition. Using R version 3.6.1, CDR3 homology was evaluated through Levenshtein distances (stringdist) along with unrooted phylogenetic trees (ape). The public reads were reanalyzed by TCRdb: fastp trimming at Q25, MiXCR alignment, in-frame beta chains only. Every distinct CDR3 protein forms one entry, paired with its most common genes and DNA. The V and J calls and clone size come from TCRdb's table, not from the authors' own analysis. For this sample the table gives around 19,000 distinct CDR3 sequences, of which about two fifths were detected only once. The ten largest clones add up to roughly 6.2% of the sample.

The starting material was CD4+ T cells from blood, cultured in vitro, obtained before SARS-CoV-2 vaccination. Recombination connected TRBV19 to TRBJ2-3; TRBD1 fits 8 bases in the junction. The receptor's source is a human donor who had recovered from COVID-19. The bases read TGTGCCAGTAGTATCGGTTGGGCAGGGGGCCTTACAGATACGCAGTATTTT. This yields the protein CASSIGWAGGLTDTQYF.